One and the same sample provided the 23 T cell receptor beta chains below, sequenced in a study of blood T cell repertoires in COVID-19. The method was immunoSEQ multiplex PCR; TCRdb's version includes in-frame clones alone and lacks a portion of them. The sample records around 250,000 clones, around nine tenths being singletons. Sequences were obtained from PBMCs or T cells enriched from blood (not recorded which). All receptors come from a woman in her fifties or sixties who had recovered from COVID-19.

The chain is built from TRBV28 and TRBJ1-2; no clear D gene. This CDR3 has 13 residues. Between the trimmed V and J ends, which lost 1 base and 3 bases, there was a span of 6 bases. Germline CDR1 reads MDHEN; CDR2 reads SYDVKM. CDR3 nucleotides: TGTGCCAGCAGTTTATCATCGGACTATGGCTACACCTTC. Protein product: CASSLSSDYGYTF.

V gene TRBV9 combines with J gene TRBJ1-2; D is uncertain. Germline loops: CDR1 SGDLS, CDR2 YYNGEE. The CDR3 covers 13 residues. V was shortened by 0 bases and J by 6 bases, with 9 bases between the two germline ends. The CDR3 reads CASSVGGRHGYTF. CDR3 sequence (DNA): TGTGCCAGCAGCGTAGGAGGGAGGCATGGCTACACCTTC.

This chain links TRBV5-6 with TRBJ2-1; D possibly corresponds to TRBD2 (6 bases). Germline V gene lookup returns CDR1 SGHDT and CDR2 YYEEEE. The CDR3 has 15 amino acids. The V gene lost 4 bases and the J gene lost 0 bases, with 11 bases spanning the gap. CDR3 coding DNA: TGTGCCAGCAGCCCGACTAGAGGCTCCTACAATGAGCAGTTCTTC. It encodes CASSPTRGSYNEQFF.

The chain joins TRBV6-5 to TRBJ1-3, with TRBD1 identical over 7 bases. Trimming at V came to 5 bases and at J to 4 bases, leaving 2 bases not matched to a gene. CDR1 and CDR2 from the germline V gene are MNHEY and SVGAGI. The CDR3 contains 13 residues. This chain's CDR3 is CASSRQGGNTIYF. Written as DNA, the CDR3 is TGTGCCAGCAGTAGACAGGGAGGAAACACCATATATTTT.

The chain links TRBV5-1 to TRBJ1-5; a weak D match, TRBD1 (5 bases). V was clipped by 6 bases and J by 1 base, with 14 bases between them. This CDR3 contains 15 residues. CDR1 is SGHRS, CDR2 YFSETQ, per germline. CDR3 DNA sequence: TGCGCCAGCAAAGAAACAGGAGCCAGCAATCAGCCCCAGCATTTT. Encoded protein: CASKETGASNQPQHF.

The rearrangement joins TRBV25-1 to TRBJ2-3; D call uncertain. V gave up 5 bases and J gave up 4 bases, with 10 bases separating them. CDR1 is MGHDK, CDR2 SYGVNS, per germline. This CDR3 contains 13 residues. This chain's CDR3 is CASSLGEADTQYF. The DNA for the CDR3 is TGTGCCAGCAGTTTAGGAGAGGCAGATACGCAGTATTTT.

This sequence joins TRBV28 and TRBJ1-4; 9 nucleotides match TRBD1. The trim removed 5 bases at V and 7 bases at J, leaving 11 bases unmatched. This CDR3 contains 16 residues. Germline loops: CDR1 MDHEN, CDR2 SYDVKM. The DNA for the CDR3 is TGTGCCAGCAGTAGGTCTGGGACAGGGAAAAGTGAAAAACTGTTTTTT. This gives the protein CASSRSGTGKSEKLFF.

This sequence joins TRBV9 and TRBJ1-2; D gene ambiguous. The ends were cut back, 4 bases at V and 7 bases at J, with 14 bases in the middle. Germline CDR1 SGDLS, CDR2 YYNGEE. The CDR3 contains 13 residues. The CDR3 is CASSPPGFGGYTF. CDR3 nucleotides: TGTGCCAGCAGCCCACCGGGGTTCGGTGGCTACACCTTC. Together with reference TRBV9 and TRBJ1-2, the CDR3 gives the full variable domain: DSGVTQTPKHLITATGQRVTLRCSPRSGDLSVYWYQQSLDQGLQFLIQYYNGEERAKGNILERFSAQQFPDLHSELNLSSLELGDSALYFCASSPPGFGGYTFGSGTRLTVV.

V usage is TRBV10-3 and J usage is TRBJ2-1; D may be TRBD1 (7 bases). Trimming shortened V by 8 bases and J by 3 bases, and 17 bases separated the two germline ends. Germline CDR1 ENHRY, CDR2 SYGVKD. The CDR3 length is 15 residues. The CDR3 region has the DNA TGTGCCATCGGTACCAGGGGGACTCTCTACAATGAGCAGTTCTTC. Protein product: CAIGTRGTLYNEQFF.

The rearrangement uses TRBV7-2 and TRBJ1-1, with D perhaps matching TRBD1 (6 bases). CDR3 length: 15 amino acids. Trimming removed 3 bases at V and 4 bases at J, with 15 bases between. The V gene's germline CDR1 is SGHTA and CDR2 FQGNSA. The CDR3 loop reads CASSFLQGSSTEAFF. CDR3 bases: TGTGCCAGCAGCTTCCTTCAGGGGAGTAGCACTGAAGCTTTCTTT.

The chain combines TRBV5-1 with TRBJ2-3, with 8 bases matching TRBD2. With 1 base clipped from V and 6 bases from J, the junction kept 4 bases outside the gene matches. This CDR3 is built from 14 residues. Germline CDR1 SGHRS, CDR2 YFSETQ. CDR3 residues: CASSLREGLDTQYF. CDR3 coding DNA: TGCGCCAGCAGCTTGCGGGAGGGCCTGGATACGCAGTATTTT.

The V call is TRBV6-5, the J call TRBJ1-2, with TRBD1 identical over 7 bases. The CDR3 runs to 14 residues. V shed 6 bases and J 7 bases; nucleotides not matched to a gene: 11. Per germline, CDR1 MNHEY and CDR2 SVGAGI. The CDR3, as DNA: TGTGCCAGCAGGGACGCAGGGACAGTGAGTGGCTACACCTTC. This codes for CASRDAGTVSGYTF.

Worth noting for this clone: A read error may account for a junction end that differs from germline. The chain links TRBV19 to TRBJ2-1; TRBD2 matches 9 bases. This CDR3 has 16 residues. The germline V gene has CDR1 LNHDA and CDR2 SQIVND (reference sequence). CDR3 protein: CASKGREGANYNEQFF. CDR3 nucleotide sequence: TGCGCCAGTAAGGGGCGGGAGGGAGCGAATTACAATGAGCAGTTCTTC.

The rearrangement uses TRBV21-1 and TRBJ1-1; the table assigns TRBD1, which was not confirmed against the DNA. TRBV21-1 is noted as a pseudogene. CDR3 size: 13 residues. The CDR3 DNA is TGTGCCAGCAGCAGGACAGGGCTAAGTGAAGCTTTCTTT. Its translation is CASSRTGLSEAFF.

The chain joins TRBV28 to TRBJ1-2; TRBD1 might be the D (5 bases). The CDR3 extends over 11 amino acids. V lost 6 bases and J lost 5, with 7 bases in between. Germline V gives CDR1 MDHEN, CDR2 SYDVKM. CDR3 region: CASRTGYGYTF. The CDR3 DNA follows: TGTGCCAGCAGAACAGGTTATGGCTACACCTTC.

This clone appeared a single time. V usage is TRBV15 and J usage is TRBJ2-6; no clear D. With 0 bases removed from V and 2 bases from J, the gap between germline ends came to 8 bases. The CDR3 extends over 16 amino acids. Germline CDR1 and CDR2: LNHNV and YYDKDF (reference sequence). The chain's CDR3 is CATSRDSVAGANVLTF. CDR3 nucleotide sequence: TGTGCCACCAGCAGAGATTCGGTGGCTGGGGCCAACGTCCTGACTTTC.

This rearrangement joins TRBV28 to TRBJ1-2; 7 positions match TRBD1. With V trimmed by 7 bases and J by 1 base, 9 bases remained unmatched. The germline V gene has CDR1 MDHEN and CDR2 SYDVKM. The CDR3 consists of 15 residues. CDR3 sequence (DNA): TGTGCCAGCAACACCGGGACAGTCTTTAACTATGGCTACACCTTC. This sequence encodes CASNTGTVFNYGYTF.

This sequence joins TRBV2 and TRBJ1-2; D is possibly TRBD1 (6 bases). V was cut by 6 bases and J by 2 bases, with 16 bases left in between. In germline, CDR1 is SNHLY, CDR2 FYNNEI. The CDR3 loop spans 15 amino acids. The CDR3 DNA is TGTGCCAGCAGCGAACAGGGCCTTGGGAACTATGGCTACACCTTC. Translated: CASSEQGLGNYGYTF.

The chain joins TRBV18 to TRBJ1-1, with a possible D match to TRBD1 (6 bases). Germline CDR1 reads KGHSH; CDR2 reads LQKENI. Trimming left V 1 base short and J 1 base short, with 10 bases between. The CDR3 extends over 15 amino acids. In DNA, the CDR3 is TGTGCCAGCTCACCACGACAGGAGACGAACACTGAAGCTTTCTTT. It specifies CASSPRQETNTEAFF.

This rearrangement joins TRBV2 to TRBJ2-7, with unresolved D. V was trimmed by 6 bases and J by 1 base, leaving 7 bases between them. Germline V CDR1 and CDR2: SNHLY, FYNNEI. This CDR3 comprises 12 residues. CDR3 DNA sequence: TGTGCCAGCAGATCAGAATCCTACGAGCAGTACTTC. Translated: CASRSESYEQYF. Full variable domain (outside the CDR3, taken from reference TRBV2 and TRBJ2-7): EPEVTQTPSHQVTQMGQEVILRCVPISNHLYFYWYRQILGQKVEFLVSFYNNEISEKSEIFDDQFSVERPDGSNFTLKIRSTKLEDSAMYFCASRSESYEQYFGPGTRLTVT.

This chain links TRBV7-9 with TRBJ2-1; 10 bases match TRBD2. J lost 4 bases, V lost 3 bases, and 6 bases had no gene match. Germline V gene lookup returns CDR1 SEHNR and CDR2 FQNEAQ (reference sequence). CDR3 length equals 16 residues. DNA of the CDR3: TGTGCCAGCAGCTTCTTTAGGACTAGCGGTTACAATGAGCAGTTCTTC. Translation gives CASSFFRTSGYNEQFF.

The chain joins TRBV6-5 to TRBJ2-1; D is unresolved. Trimming cost V 2 bases and J 5 bases, with 7 bases left between them. The CDR3 has 13 amino acids. Germline assignment: CDR1 MNHEY and CDR2 SVGAGI. The CDR3 is CASSYIQDNEQFF. CDR3 bases: TGTGCCAGCAGTTACATTCAGGACAATGAGCAGTTCTTC.

This chain uses TRBV7-8 with TRBJ2-5; D is unresolved. Germline CDR1 is SGHVS and CDR2 is FQNEAQ. This CDR3 region has 13 residues. The V and J ends lost 5 bases and 4 bases respectively, with 11 bases between them. The CDR3 loop reads CASSPRRPETQYF. The CDR3 DNA sequence: TGTGCCAGCAGCCCCAGGCGACCAGAGACCCAGTACTTC.